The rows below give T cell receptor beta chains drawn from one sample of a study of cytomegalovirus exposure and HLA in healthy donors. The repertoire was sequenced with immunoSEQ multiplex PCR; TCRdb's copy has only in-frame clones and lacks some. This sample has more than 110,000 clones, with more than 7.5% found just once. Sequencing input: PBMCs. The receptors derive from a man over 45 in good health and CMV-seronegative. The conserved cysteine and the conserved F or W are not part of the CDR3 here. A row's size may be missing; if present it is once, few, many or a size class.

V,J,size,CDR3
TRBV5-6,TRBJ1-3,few,ASSLGRGTIY
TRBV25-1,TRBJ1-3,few,ASNMGGEAIY
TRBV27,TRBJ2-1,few,ASSLSGGPHEQF
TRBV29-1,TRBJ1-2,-,SVIAGQGNYGYT
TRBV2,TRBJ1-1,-,ASSETAGGTEAF
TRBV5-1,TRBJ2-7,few,ASSLVSGLVYEQY
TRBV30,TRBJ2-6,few,AWNRGTGANVLT
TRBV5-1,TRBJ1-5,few,ASSPGGGNQPQH
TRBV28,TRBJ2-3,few,ASTLPYLGSDTQY
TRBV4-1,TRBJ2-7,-,ASSPGTSGAYEQY
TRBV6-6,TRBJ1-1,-,ASSPQTTTEAF
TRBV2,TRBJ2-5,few,ASSEVAGVVETQY
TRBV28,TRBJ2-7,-,ASSLWGPQGSEQY
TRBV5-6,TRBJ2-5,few,ASSQGLVGWETQY
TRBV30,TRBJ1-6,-,AWSKQYNSPLH
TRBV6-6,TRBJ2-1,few,ASSYGGQGANEQF
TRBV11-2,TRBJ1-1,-,ASSLVTENTEAF
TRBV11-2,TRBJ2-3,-,ASSLEAGVADTQY
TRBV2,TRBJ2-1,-,ASRSGLDGDEQF
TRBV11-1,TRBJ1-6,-,ASSLVEYNSPLH
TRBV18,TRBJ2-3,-,ASSPQGGRDTQY
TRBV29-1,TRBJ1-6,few,SVECGQYNSPLH
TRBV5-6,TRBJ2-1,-,ASSPSGLLYNEQF
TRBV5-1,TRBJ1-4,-,ASSFRDRGSREKLF
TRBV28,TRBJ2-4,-,ASSFPGTTAGNIQY
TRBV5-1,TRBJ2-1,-,ASSLGPIMGGYYNEQF
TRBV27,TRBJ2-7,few,ARPSSRRPEQY
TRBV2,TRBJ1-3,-,ASSAQGSGNTIY
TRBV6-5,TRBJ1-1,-,ASSSWTGPPEAF
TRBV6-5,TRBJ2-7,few,ASSYRTEGYEQY
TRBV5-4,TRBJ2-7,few,ASSLAGGSYEQY
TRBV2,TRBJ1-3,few,ASRATGTPGNTIY
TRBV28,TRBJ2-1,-,ASRTGTYNEQF
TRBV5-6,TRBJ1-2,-,ASSHGRGALNYGYT
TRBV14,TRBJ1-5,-,ASSQAPPRGAAQPQH
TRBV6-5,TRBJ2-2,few,ASTLAGVGTGELF
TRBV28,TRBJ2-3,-,ASSLPGHTDTQY
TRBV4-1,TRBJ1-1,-,ASRRDTPNTEAF
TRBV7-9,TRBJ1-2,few,ASSGGIGQGANYGYT
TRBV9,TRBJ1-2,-,ASSVGRDTFGYT
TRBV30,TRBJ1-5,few,AWSRQGHSNQPQH
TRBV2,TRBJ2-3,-,ASSDGRMTDTQY
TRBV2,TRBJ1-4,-,ASSIQGYEKLF
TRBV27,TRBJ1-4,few,ASSSLGVREKLF
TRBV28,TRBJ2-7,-,ASSLPRAYEQY
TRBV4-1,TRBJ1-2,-,ASSHVLDSYGYT